This TCR beta chain was retrieved from a study of Ad26.COV2.S vaccination and SARS-CoV-2 variants. V was trimmed by 0 bases and J by 0 bases, leaving 11 bases between them. The CDR3 consists of 17 residues. Per the germline V gene, CDR1 is LGHNA and CDR2 is YSLEER. Treatment here: about 20 received Ad26.COV2.S at low or high dose, single or two shots; roughly 5 received placebo; per-sample allocation not given. Material that was analyzed had been drawn on day 63 after the first vaccine or placebo injection. Produced via immunoSEQ multiplex PCR; TCRdb's table is partial and in-frame only. Altogether about 390,000 clones are present, less than 90% being singletons, with the ten largest covering 3% to 3.5%.

This chain connects TRBV4-3 to TRBJ1-4; D unclear. The receptor comes from a person between 18 and 65 years old who received the Ad26.COV2.S COVID-19 vaccine or a placebo. Source: peripheral blood, taken in a trial of Ad26.COV2.S vaccine versus placebo. The CDR3 loop reads CASSQDAQIATNEKLFF. Here the CDR3 DNA reads TGCGCCAGCAGCCAAGACGCACAGATTGCAACTAATGAAAAACTGTTTTTT.